The T cell receptor (beta chain) described here comes from a study of T cells after posttransplantation cyclophosphamide (TCRdb year 2016). About the full investigation: Using TRB sequencing, the study followed how the T cell repertoire rebuilt after myeloablative bone marrow transplantation with posttransplantation cyclophosphamide given as GVHD prophylaxis. Samples from around 37 PTCy-treated patients, along with samples from around 16 of their related bone marrow donors, underwent antigen receptor sequencing. Blood from every one of the 30 to 35 PTCy patients who had 1-year posttransplant specimens underwent TRB sequencing. In 3 patients, up to about 3 additional blood samples taken between 2 and 5.2 years after transplant also underwent TRB sequencing, as did pretransplant blood from 4 patients. TRA and TRB clonality were tightly correlated in several samples, so subsequent TCR analyses focused on TRB only. Public TRB sequences were compared against a database of over 3,500 sequences linked to responses to pathogens, tumor antigens, self-antigens and alloantigens. Study-level results and caveats: Across over 40 patients, TRB clonality was highly associated with recipient CMV seropositivity and CMV reactivation, and PTCy diversity was similar to diversity in CNI/methotrexate controls. Donor-recipient similarity was low at 1-2 months but increased during the first year, and donor CD8+ memory clones often dominated later blood repertoires. The TRB repertoires of T cells infiltrating skin or the GI tract showed only limited overlap with the TRB repertoires found in blood.

Points on this clone: The antigen this receptor binds is unknown. Base quality data are lacking; no much larger clone is found one base away.

The treatment or condition label, read with the paper, signifies: high-dose cyclophosphamide on days +3 and +4 as single-agent GVHD prophylaxis. For conditioning, the PTCy patients got busulfan and fludarabine, then a related or unrelated marrow graft, followed by cyclophosphamide on days +3 and +4. The PTCy-treated patients were enrolled in a prospective multi-institutional clinical trial. Mononuclear cells from peripheral blood and bone marrow were separated by Ficoll-Hypaque density centrifugation and then cryopreserved. Clipping removes 4 bases from V and 7 bases from J, with 22 as the unmatched junction base count. CDR1 and CDR2 (GTSNPN, SVGIG) derive from the germline V gene (reference sequence). The CDR3 runs 18 residues from the cysteine to the phenylalanine. Left in the record is the CDR3 DNA by itself, 54 bases read in frame from the first base. Genomic DNA was the input for TRB sequencing, which was run either with the immunoSEQ assay at survey resolution or with the hsTCRB kit. The original methods were these. The immunoSEQ software was used for initial read processing, and the LymphoSeq R package was used for repertoire analyses. Clonality was computed as 1 minus normalized Shannon entropy, and a Gini coefficient was also calculated for each TRB dataset. To infer phenotypes in unsorted samples, TRB sequences from sorted subsets of the recipient or donor were mapped onto the unsorted samples of the same recipient. The table comes from immuneACCESS by way of TCRdb, which keeps in-frame sequences with V and J called. Part of the clones is missing from these tables; in studies checked, under half for an unresolved V gene and the rest for unknown reasons. The DNA gave D and trimming, while V, J and clone size come from that table. Within this sample are 2,900 or so clones, with about 74% of them counted one time only. 35% of the sample is in the top ten clones.

Here the chain combines TRBV30 and TRBJ2-7, and TRBD2 matches 10 of the central bases. This TCR came from a female patient in her fifties who received an allogeneic stem cell transplant from a related donor, was CMV-positive, and had no GVHD. Some T cells may originate with the graft donor following a transplant. The sequencing here drew on PBMCs, taken after allogeneic stem cell transplant with posttransplant cyclophosphamide. The CDR3 corresponds to CAWNPGRTGLAGVREQYF. The nucleotides read TGTGCCTGGAACCCCGGAAGGACAGGGCTAGCGGGAGTTCGGGAGCAGTACTTC.